Included here is one T cell receptor beta chain sequence, with context. This entry belongs to a study of T cell changes during pregnancy in multiple sclerosis. The V end lost 4 bases, the J end lost 8 bases, and 14 bases lay between the germline ends. The CDR3 runs to 13 residues. CDR1 is MNHNY and CDR2 is SVGAGI in the germline V gene (reference sequence). Sequencing was performed with immunoSEQ multiplex PCR; in TCRdb, only in-frame clones are kept and a portion is missing. The sample carries over 85,000 clones, approximately 90% recorded once. This specimen was peripheral blood, taken in the second trimester of pregnancy. The receptor's source is a female donor in good health, enrolled as a control in a pregnancy study. V usage is TRBV6-6 and J usage is TRBJ1-1; D might be TRBD1 (6 bases). This chain's CDR3 is CASSLQGSREAFF. CDR3 DNA: TGTGCCAGCAGTTTACAGGGATCACGCGAAGCTTTCTTT.